Presented here are 18 T cell receptor beta chains from one specimen sequenced in a study of regulatory T cells in long-lasting Graves disease. Through Arm-PCR of CDR3 regions and iRepertoire HTBI primers, TCR beta libraries were built. One entry per CDR3 protein results from TCRdb running MiXCR on the multiplex PCR reads. This sample has a few hundred thousand distinct CDR3 sequences, with 16% found just once. Time point described: newly diagnosed GD, antithyroid drugs for less than 3 months. PBMC RNA served as the TCR library source. These data are also associated with another study on T cells in Graves' hyperthyroidism and ophthalmopathy.

This material consisted of peripheral blood mononuclear cells (PBMCs), taken at new diagnosis, from a patient treated with antithyroid drugs. The origin of the receptors is a man aged 35 to 55 with Graves disease.

This clonotype has just a few counts. The rearrangement uses TRBV6-1 and TRBJ1-1, with D unclear. The germline CDR1 and CDR2 sequences are MNHNS and SASEGT. V was cut by 6 bases and J by 6 bases, with 14 bases left in between. This CDR3 contains 13 residues. The chain's CDR3 is CASSPFQVSEAFF. CDR3 in DNA: TGTGCCAGCAGCCCGTTTCAGGTCTCTGAAGCTTTCTTT.

A remark on this clonotype: Since a much larger clone is just one base distant, this may be a read error. The chain carries TRBV20-1 and TRBJ2-1; a possible D gene is TRBD2 (5 bases). This CDR3 region has 13 residues. The germline V and J ends were trimmed by 0 bases and 4 bases, with 7 bases remaining between them. CDR1 and CDR2 from the germline V gene are DFQATT and SNEGSKA (reference sequence). The CDR3 loop is CSARDGMYNEQFF. CDR3 nucleotides: TGCAGTGCTAGAGACGGGATGTACAATGAGCAGTTCTTC.

This clonotype was detected a few times. The chain links TRBV19 to TRBJ1-2, with D uncertain. The CDR3 runs 13 residues. Germline V gene lookup returns CDR1 LNHDA and CDR2 SQIVND (reference sequence). Trimming removed 10 bases at V and 0 bases at J, with 12 bases between. The CDR3 loop is CAIKEWTNYGYTF. CDR3 bases: TGTGCCATCAAGGAGTGGACTAACTATGGCTACACCTTC.

This clonotype was recorded many times. The chain is built from TRBV11-3 and TRBJ2-3, with 8 positions matching TRBD2. Germline assignment: CDR1 SGHNT and CDR2 YENEEA. The CDR3 sequence is 15 residues long. V dropped 1 base and J dropped 5; count of bases not matched to a gene: 5. CDR3 sequence: CASSLGAGAVDTQYF. The DNA of the CDR3 is TGTGCCAGCAGCTTAGGAGCGGGGGCGGTAGATACGCAGTATTTT.

This clonotype occurred many times. V is TRBV28 and J is TRBJ1-4, with D hard to call. The V end lost 10 bases, the J end lost 8 bases, and 14 bases lay between the germline ends. The CDR3 is 12 amino acids. Germline loops: CDR1 MDHEN, CDR2 SYDVKM. The CDR3 region is CATSLLGEKLFF. The CDR3 nucleotides read TGTGCCACTTCGCTACTGGGGGAAAAACTGTTTTTT.

This clonotype was observed at least ten times. This chain connects TRBV20-1 to TRBJ2-7; the match to TRBD1 covers 8 bases. After removal of 6 bases from V and 7 bases from J, the junction contained 8 bases not matched to a gene. This CDR3 comprises 12 residues. Germline V gene data show CDR1 as DFQATT and CDR2 as SNEGSKA (reference sequence). The CDR3: CSALDRGWEQYF. Here the CDR3 DNA reads TGCAGTGCCCTAGACAGGGGATGGGAGCAGTACTTC.

This clonotype was seen a few times. The chain combines TRBV14 with TRBJ2-3; 8 positions match TRBD2. V lost 2 bases to trimming and J lost 6 bases; unmatched junction nucleotides: 10. The CDR3 has 16 residues. CDR1 is SGHDN, CDR2 FVKESK, per germline. The DNA for the CDR3 is TGTGCCAGCAGCCAATTCGTCGGGGGGGCTTCGGATACGCAGTATTTT. Protein product: CASSQFVGGASDTQYF. Looking up the rest from reference TRBV14 and TRBJ2-3 gives the full variable domain: EAGVTQFPSHSVIEKGQTVTLRCDPISGHDNLYWYRRVMGKEIKFLLHFVKESKQDESGMPNNRFLAERTGGTYSTLKVQPAELEDSGVYFCASSQFVGGASDTQYFGPGTRLTVL.

The table lists this clonotype with many counts. The rearrangement uses TRBV28 and TRBJ1-1; D is unclear. The CDR3 extends over 14 amino acids. Germline V gives CDR1 MDHEN, CDR2 SYDVKM. V lost 1 base to trimming and J lost 6 bases, with 12 bases between them. DNA of the CDR3: TGTGCCAGCAGTTTATTAGGTCTCAGCGCTGAAGCTTTCTTT. Its protein is CASSLLGLSAEAFF.

This clonotype has at least ten counts. The V and J genes are TRBV5-1 and TRBJ2-1; D gene uncertain. CDR1 is SGHRS and CDR2 is YFSETQ in the germline V gene. The CDR3 length is 12 residues. V was shortened by 0 bases and J by 10 bases, with 8 bases between the two germline ends. CDR3 amino acids: CASSLVAGEQFF. The CDR3 DNA reads TGCGCCAGCAGCTTGGTCGCAGGAGAGCAGTTCTTC.

This clonotype was counted many times. The chain employs TRBV27 and TRBJ2-5; possibly TRBD1 for D (6 bases). Germline CDR1 is MNHEY and CDR2 is SMNVEV (reference sequence). V was cut by 4 bases and J by 4 bases, with 10 bases left in between. The length of the CDR3 is 13 residues. The CDR3 sequence: CASSSGAPETQYF. CDR3 sequence (DNA): TGTGCCAGCAGTTCAGGGGCGCCAGAGACCCAGTACTTC.

This clonotype was found many times. The V gene is TRBV6-2 or TRBV6-3, the J gene TRBJ1-2; 7 bases map to TRBD1. V lost 7 bases and J lost 0; bases outside the gene matches: 11. Germline loops: CDR1 MNHEY, CDR2 SVGEGT. The CDR3 has 16 amino acids. CDR3 sequence reads: CASIGRGPSANYGYTF. In DNA form, the CDR3 reads TGTGCCAGCATCGGTAGGGGGCCCTCCGCTAACTATGGCTACACCTTC.

Note on this clonotype: Possible read error: a much larger clone is one base away. V is TRBV11-1 and J is TRBJ1-1; D gene ambiguous. The CDR3 has 15 amino acids. CDR1 is SGHAT and CDR2 is FQDESV in the germline V gene (reference sequence). The CDR3 region is CARTPGPTMNTETFF. As DNA, the CDR3 is TGTGCCAGGACCCCCGGCCCAACAATGAACACTGAAACTTTCTTT. Complete variable domain (other parts from reference TRBV11-1 and TRBJ1-1): EAEVAQSPRYKITEKSQAVAFWCDPISGHATLYWYRQILGQGPELLVQFQDESVVDDSQLPKDRFSAERLKGVDSTLKIQPAELGDSAMYLCARTPGPTMNTETFFGQGTRLTVV.

This clonotype was seen a handful of times. A much larger clone differs by one base, so this may be a read error. The V and J genes are TRBV18 and TRBJ2-3, with 9 bases matching TRBD2. The CDR3 loop spans 18 amino acids. The germline V gene has CDR1 KGHSH and CDR2 LQKENI. The J segment lost 3 bases and the V segment lost 2 bases, leaving 12 bases of the junction unmatched. The CDR3 DNA sequence: TGTGCCAGCTCACCAAGGATGCTAGCGGGGCCCGAGACAGATACGCAGTATTTT. Residues: CASSPRMLAGPETDTQYF.

The chain joins TRBV20-1 to TRBJ2-2; TRBD1 matches 7 bases. This CDR3 region has 14 residues. Germline assignment: CDR1 DFQATT and CDR2 SNEGSKA (reference sequence). The V and J ends lost 6 bases and 5 bases, in that order; junction bases with no gene match: 9. CDR3 bases: TGCAGTGCCCCCCTGGGCAGGGGGACCGGGGAGCTGTTTTTT. Protein: CSAPLGRGTGELFF.

This clonotype was seen more than once but under ten times. With a far larger clone one base away, a read error is the likely cause. The chain carries TRBV6-5 and TRBJ2-7; D not certain. The CDR3 runs to 15 residues. Germline lookup yields CDR1 MNHEY and CDR2 SVGAGI. With 2 bases removed from V and 7 bases from J, the gap between germline ends came to 18 bases. The chain's CDR3 is CASSYQTGPTNEQYF. CDR3 coding DNA: TGTGCCAGCAGTTACCAAACCGGACCGACCAATGAGCAGTACTTC.

The V call is TRBV14, the J call TRBJ1-1; D gene ambiguous. V gave up 0 bases and J gave up 0 bases, with 8 bases separating them. The germline CDR1 and CDR2 sequences are SGHDN and FVKESK. The CDR3 covers 15 residues. CDR3 DNA sequence: TGTGCCAGCAGCCAAGATCGGCCATTGAACACTGAAGCTTTCTTT. It translates to CASSQDRPLNTEAFF.

The rearrangement joins TRBV20-1 to TRBJ2-5, with TRBD2 identical over 10 bases. V lost 7 bases to trimming and J lost 0 bases; unmatched junction nucleotides: 20. The CDR3 contains 19 residues. The V gene's germline CDR1 is DFQATT and CDR2 SNEGSKA (reference sequence). CDR3 amino acids: CSVYFSAGGPGWNQETQYF. For the CDR3, the DNA is TGCAGTGTGTACTTTTCAGCGGGGGGGCCTGGATGGAACCAAGAGACCCAGTACTTC.

The chain recombines TRBV28 with TRBJ1-6, with D unclear. Deletions cut 7 bases from V and 0 bases from J, with 10 bases between. CDR3 length: 15 amino acids. Germline V gene lookup returns CDR1 MDHEN and CDR2 SYDVKM. The CDR3 region is CASTLDYSYNSPLHF. CDR3 in DNA: TGTGCCAGCACTTTGGACTACTCCTATAATTCACCCCTCCACTTT. Full variable domain (rest looked up from reference TRBV28 and TRBJ1-6): DVKVTQSSRYLVKRTGEKVFLECVQDMDHENMFWYRQDPGLGLRLIYFSYDVKMKEKGDIPEGYSVSREKKERFSLILESASTNQTSMYLCASTLDYSYNSPLHFGNGTRLTVT.